This paragraph reports one T cell receptor beta chain. The data are from a study of metastatic and nonmetastatic thyroid tumors. There are 17 residues in the CDR3. V was clipped by 1 base and J by 1 base; unmatched bases: 8. CDR1 and CDR2 from the germline V gene are SGHAT and FQNNGV. All patients were treatment-naive before thyroid surgery. In the authors' methods: In papillary thyroid cancer, a distant-metastasis classifier was built using CDR3 differences across clinicopathological groups. TCRdb re-processed the PCR reads through MiXCR. V and J calls and clone size were set by TCRdb, not the authors. The table shows some 30,000 clones, with about 30% occurring only once.

Material: blood. V and J are TRBV11-2 and TRBJ1-1, with 8 nucleotides matching TRBD1. This sequence was found in a female donor with papillary thyroid cancer or a benign thyroid nodule (not recorded which). Some clones in this sample may be carry-over from other donors' samples. CDR3 sequence reads: CASSLVELGTGNTEAFF. The DNA for the CDR3 is TGTGCCAGCAGCTTAGTGGAATTGGGGACAGGGAACACTGAAGCTTTCTTT.